The present T cell receptor (beta chain) was sequenced within a study of CD8 T cells in Susac syndrome. This CDR3 is 15 amino acids long. The ends were cut back, 3 bases at V and 1 base at J, with 13 bases in the middle. The germline V gene encodes CDR1 SGHRS and CDR2 YFSETQ. An input of roughly 0.5 to 1 ug of RNA was subjected to reverse transcription using random hexamers. Amplification of the TCR beta CDR3 was carried out by immunoSEQ multiplex PCR, which spanned a total of 54 Vbeta and 13 Jbeta segments. Each CDR3 protein is one row after TCRdb ran MiXCR on the immunoSEQ multiplex PCR reads. The table shows a few hundred thousand distinct CDR3 sequences, with approximately 95% occurring only once. The authors sequenced TCR beta from blood CD8+ and CD4+ T cells.

Sample: CD4+ T cells from PBMCs. The chain joins TRBV5-1 to TRBJ1-1; no definite D call. The receptor comes from a human donor with multiple sclerosis. As DNA, the CDR3 is TGCGCCAGCAGCTACCAAGGGATGCCGAACACTGAAGCTTTCTTT. Protein product: CASSYQGMPNTEAFF.